This T cell receptor (beta chain) is from a study of monozygotic twins with cystic fibrosis. Study-wide background: With about 15 PCR cycles, barcoded libraries came from around 2.9 micrograms of fragmented DNA.

Study results and caveats: Monozygotic CF twin pairs shared significantly more nucleotide-identical clonotypes than unrelated CF individuals did. Age, concordance and disease severity did not associate with shared CDR3 numbers. The repertoire was suggested to be naive-dominated, clonality median about 0.0094.

Concerning this clone: Its antigen remains unidentified.

Sequencing used immunoSEQ multiplex PCR; TCRdb keeps in-frame clones, though not all of them. The data show around 20,000 clones, with approximately 87% seen just once and less than 1.5% held by the top ten. CDR1 and CDR2 from the germline V gene are MNHEY and SVGAGI. V was pared by 0 bases and J by 0 bases, with 9 bases between. CDR3 length equals 16 residues. The chain is built from TRBV6-5 and TRBJ1-3; no clear D gene. The sequenced material came from blood. The TCR was taken from a woman aged 25 to 39 with cystic fibrosis. The CDR3 loop reads CASSYSTWGSGNTIYF. CDR3 sequence (DNA): TGTGCCAGCAGTTACTCGACCTGGGGCTCTGGAAACACCATATATTTT.